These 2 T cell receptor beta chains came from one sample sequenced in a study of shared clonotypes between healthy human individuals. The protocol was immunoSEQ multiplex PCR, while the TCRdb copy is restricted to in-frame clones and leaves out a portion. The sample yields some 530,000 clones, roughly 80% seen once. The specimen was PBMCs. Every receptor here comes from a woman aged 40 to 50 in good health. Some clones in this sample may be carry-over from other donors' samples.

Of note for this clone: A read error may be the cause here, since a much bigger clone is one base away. This chain's CDR3 is CASSLQQGGTFYEQYF. Written as DNA, the CDR3 is TGTGCCAGCAGCCTCCAACAGGGCGGGACTTTCTACGAGCAGTACTTC. The V call is TRBV7-2, the J call TRBJ2-7, with D possibly being TRBD1 or TRBD2 (6 bases each). Trimming pared 5 bases from V and 3 bases from J, leaving 20 bases between. The CDR3 runs 16 residues. Germline V gives CDR1 SGHTA, CDR2 FQGNSA.

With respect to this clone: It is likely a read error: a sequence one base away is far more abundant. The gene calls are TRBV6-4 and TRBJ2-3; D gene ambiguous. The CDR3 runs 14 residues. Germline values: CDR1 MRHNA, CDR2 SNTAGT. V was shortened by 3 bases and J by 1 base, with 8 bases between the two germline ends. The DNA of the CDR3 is TGTGCCAGCAGTGATAAGGGATGCACAGATACGCAGTATTTT. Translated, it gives CASSDKGCTDTQYF.